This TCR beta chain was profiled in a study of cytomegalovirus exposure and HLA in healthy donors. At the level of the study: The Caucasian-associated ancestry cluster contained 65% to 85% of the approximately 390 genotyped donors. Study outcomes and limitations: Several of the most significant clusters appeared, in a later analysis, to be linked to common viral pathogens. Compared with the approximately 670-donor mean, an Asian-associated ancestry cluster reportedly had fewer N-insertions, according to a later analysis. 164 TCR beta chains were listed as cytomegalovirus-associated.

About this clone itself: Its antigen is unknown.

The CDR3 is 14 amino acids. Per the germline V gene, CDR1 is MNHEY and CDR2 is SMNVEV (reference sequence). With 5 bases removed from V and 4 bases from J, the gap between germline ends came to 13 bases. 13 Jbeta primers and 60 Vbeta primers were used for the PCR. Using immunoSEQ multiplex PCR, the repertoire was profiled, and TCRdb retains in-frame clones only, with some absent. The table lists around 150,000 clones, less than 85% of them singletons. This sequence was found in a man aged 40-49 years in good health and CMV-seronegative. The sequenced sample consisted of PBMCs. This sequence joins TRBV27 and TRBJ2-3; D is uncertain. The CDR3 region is CASSITRRADTQYF. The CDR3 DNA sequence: TGTGCCAGCAGTATCACCAGACGGGCAGATACGCAGTATTTT.